The present T cell receptor (beta chain) was sequenced within a study of technical replicates of blood from a few donors. Data came from immunoSEQ multiplex PCR; TCRdb stores just in-frame clones and leaves some out. The sample yields around 69,000 clones, more than 75% seen once. V lost 5 bases, J lost 5 bases, and 10 bases lay in between. The CDR3 runs to 13 residues. Germline loops: CDR1 SGHVS, CDR2 FNYEAQ. Input material: PBMCs. The sequence derives from a human donor in good health. Some clones in this sample may be carry-over from other donors' samples. J is TRBJ1-5 and V is TRBV7-6, with TRBD1 as a possible D gene (5 bases). The CDR3 protein is CASSASRDQPQHF. CDR3 nucleotides: TGTGCCAGCAGCGCGTCCAGGGATCAGCCCCAGCATTTT. The full variable domain, its missing parts supplied by reference TRBV7-6 and TRBJ1-5, is GAGVSQSPRYKVTKRGQDVALRCDPISGHVSLYWYRQALGQGPEFLTYFNYEAQQDKSGLPNDRFSAERPEGSISTLTIQRTEQRDSAMYRCASSASRDQPQHFGDGTRLSIL.